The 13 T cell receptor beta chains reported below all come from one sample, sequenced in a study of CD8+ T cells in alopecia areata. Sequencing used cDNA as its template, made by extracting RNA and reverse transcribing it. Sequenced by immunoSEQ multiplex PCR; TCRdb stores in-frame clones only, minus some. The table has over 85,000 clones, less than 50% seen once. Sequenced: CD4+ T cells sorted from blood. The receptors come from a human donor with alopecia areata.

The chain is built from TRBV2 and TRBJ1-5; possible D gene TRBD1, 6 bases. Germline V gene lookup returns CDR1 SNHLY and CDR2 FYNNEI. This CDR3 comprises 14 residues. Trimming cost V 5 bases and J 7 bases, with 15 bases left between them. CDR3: CASSKTQGWQPQHF. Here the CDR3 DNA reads TGTGCCAGCAGTAAAACTCAGGGGTGGCAGCCCCAGCATTTT.

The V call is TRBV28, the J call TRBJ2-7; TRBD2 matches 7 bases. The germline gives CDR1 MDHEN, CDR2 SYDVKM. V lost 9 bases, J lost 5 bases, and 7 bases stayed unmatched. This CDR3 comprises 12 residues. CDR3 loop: CASSVGGDEQYF. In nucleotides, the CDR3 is TGTGCCAGTAGCGTTGGGGGGGACGAGCAGTACTTC.

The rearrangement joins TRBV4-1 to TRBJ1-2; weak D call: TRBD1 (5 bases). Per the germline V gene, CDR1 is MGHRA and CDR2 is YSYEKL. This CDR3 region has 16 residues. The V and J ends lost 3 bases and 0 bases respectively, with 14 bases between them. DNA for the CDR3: TGCGCCAGCAGCCATCTGGGGGACGCAGCTAACTATGGCTACACCTTC. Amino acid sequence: CASSHLGDAANYGYTF.

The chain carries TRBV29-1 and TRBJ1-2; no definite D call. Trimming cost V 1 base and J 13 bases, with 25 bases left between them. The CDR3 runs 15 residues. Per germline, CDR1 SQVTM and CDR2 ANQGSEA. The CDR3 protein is CSVEVMLGRSDICTF. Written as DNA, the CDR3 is TGCAGCGTTGAAGTGATGCTGGGCAGGAGTGATATCTGCACCTTC.

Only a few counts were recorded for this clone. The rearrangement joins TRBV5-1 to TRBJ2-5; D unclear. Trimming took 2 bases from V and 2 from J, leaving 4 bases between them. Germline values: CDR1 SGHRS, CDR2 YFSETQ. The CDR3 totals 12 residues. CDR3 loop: CASSFPQETQYF. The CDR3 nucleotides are TGCGCCAGCAGCTTCCCGCAAGAGACCCAGTACTTC.

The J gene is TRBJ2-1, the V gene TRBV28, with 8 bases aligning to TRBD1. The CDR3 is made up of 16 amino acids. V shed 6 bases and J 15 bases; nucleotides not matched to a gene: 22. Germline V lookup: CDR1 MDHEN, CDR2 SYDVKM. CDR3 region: CASSRPGTGIIIDRFF. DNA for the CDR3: TGTGCCAGCAGCCGTCCCGGGACAGGTATTATTATTGATCGGTTCTTC. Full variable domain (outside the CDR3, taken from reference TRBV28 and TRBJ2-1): DVKVTQSSRYLVKRTGEKVFLECVQDMDHENMFWYRQDPGLGLRLIYFSYDVKMKEKGDIPEGYSVSREKKERFSLILESASTNQTSMYLCASSRPGTGIIIDRFFGPGTRLTVL.

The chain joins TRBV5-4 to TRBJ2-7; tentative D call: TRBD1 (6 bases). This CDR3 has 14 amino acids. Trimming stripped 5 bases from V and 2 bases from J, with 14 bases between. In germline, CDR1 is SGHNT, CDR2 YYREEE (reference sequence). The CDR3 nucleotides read TGTGCCAGCAGTGAACAGGGACCTCCCTACGAGCAGTACTTC. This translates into CASSEQGPPYEQYF.

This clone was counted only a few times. CDR3 sequence (DNA): TGTGCCAGCTCACCAAGGACAGGAGGACAAGAGACCCAGTACTTC. It specifies CASSPRTGGQETQYF. The rearrangement uses TRBV18 and TRBJ2-5; 7 bases fit TRBD1. The trim removed 2 bases at V and 2 bases at J, leaving 5 bases unmatched. Per germline, CDR1 KGHSH and CDR2 LQKENI. CDR3 length: 15 residues.

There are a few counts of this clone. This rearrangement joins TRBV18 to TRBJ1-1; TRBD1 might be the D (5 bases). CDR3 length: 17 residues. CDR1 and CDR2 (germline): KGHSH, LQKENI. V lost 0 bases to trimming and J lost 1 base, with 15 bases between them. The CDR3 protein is CASSPPPGGRENTEAFF. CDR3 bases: TGTGCCAGCTCACCACCGCCGGGGGGGAGAGAGAACACTGAAGCTTTCTTT.

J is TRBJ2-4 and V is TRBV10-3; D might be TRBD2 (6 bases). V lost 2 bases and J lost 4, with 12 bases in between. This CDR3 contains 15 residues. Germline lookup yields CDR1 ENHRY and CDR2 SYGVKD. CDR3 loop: CAISESGREKNIQYF. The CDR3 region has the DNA TGTGCCATCAGTGAGAGTGGACGGGAGAAAAACATTCAGTACTTC.

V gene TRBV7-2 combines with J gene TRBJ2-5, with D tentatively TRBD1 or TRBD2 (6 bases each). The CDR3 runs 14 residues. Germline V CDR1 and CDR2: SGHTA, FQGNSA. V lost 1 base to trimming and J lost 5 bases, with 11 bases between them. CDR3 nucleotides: TGTGCCAGCAGCTTAGATCGGGGGCGGGAGACCCAGTACTTC. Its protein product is CASSLDRGRETQYF.

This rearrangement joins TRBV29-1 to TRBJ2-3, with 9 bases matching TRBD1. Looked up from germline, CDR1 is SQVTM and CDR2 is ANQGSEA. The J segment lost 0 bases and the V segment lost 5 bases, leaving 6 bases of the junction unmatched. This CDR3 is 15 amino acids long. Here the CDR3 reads CSVLSGTGSTDTQYF. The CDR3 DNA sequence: TGCAGCGTTCTCTCCGGGACAGGGAGCACAGATACGCAGTATTTT.

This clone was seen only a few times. The DNA for the CDR3 is TGCAGCGGGCAGGGTATTCAGCCCCAGCATTTT. Amino acids: CSGQGIQPQHF. The chain combines TRBV29-1 with TRBJ1-5; possible D gene TRBD1, 5 bases. This CDR3 has 11 amino acids. V was trimmed by 7 bases and J by 6 bases, leaving 10 bases between them. Germline V gene lookup returns CDR1 SQVTM and CDR2 ANQGSEA.